The TCR beta chain described here comes from a study of shared clonotypes between healthy human individuals. At deep level, the assay was performed. Sequencing was performed with immunoSEQ multiplex PCR; in TCRdb, only in-frame clones are kept and a portion is missing. The data contain over 2 million clones, roughly 95% of them singletons. In the naive CD8 group, cells lacked CD45RO and were positively selected for CCR7, so terminally differentiated effector memory CD45RA+ cells were left out. There were no recent acute infections or vaccinations among the donors, who were healthy HIV-negative adults. Comments on this clone: Its antigen is unknown.

CDR1 is SGHNT and CDR2 is YYREEE in the germline V gene (reference sequence). The CDR3 loop spans 13 amino acids. Losses at the gene ends were 4 bases for V and 8 bases for J; bases not matched to a gene: 4. Study-level findings and limits: Non-shared clonotypes were found to have lower generation probabilities than the clonotypes that were shared by all four of the sorted-subset donors. Sequencing depth was a factor that was expected to affect clonotype sharing among donors.

The rearrangement links TRBV5-4 to TRBJ2-1; 9 bases map to TRBD1. Sequences were obtained from naive CD8+ T cells sorted from blood. The sequence came from a man aged 18 to 29 in good health. The CDR3 is CASSKDRGYEQFF. The CDR3 DNA follows: TGTGCCAGCAGCAAGGACAGGGGATATGAGCAGTTCTTC.